The next 16 T cell receptor beta chains were all read from a single sample in a study of CD8 T cells in Susac syndrome. Random hexamers primed reverse transcription of about 0.5 to 1 ug RNA. TCRdb reprocessed the immunoSEQ multiplex PCR reads via MiXCR and lists one record per CDR3 protein. The sample lists 150,000 to 200,000 distinct CDR3 sequences, nearly 97% occurring once. The sample consisted of CD4+ T cells from PBMCs. These receptors originate from a human donor with multiple sclerosis.

J is TRBJ2-1 and V is TRBV12-3 or TRBV12-4; D gene ambiguous. The CDR3 runs to 14 residues. V gave up 7 bases and J gave up 1 base, with 11 bases separating them. This CDR3 reads CASTLDGSYNEQFF. CDR3 sequence (DNA): TGTGCCAGCACCCTCGACGGTTCCTACAATGAGCAGTTCTTC.

The CDR3 nucleotides are TGTGCCAGCAGCTTAGTTGCGGGGGCCCGGGGCTACACCTTC. As protein: CASSLVAGARGYTF. The chain is built from TRBV7-2 and TRBJ1-2, with D possibly TRBD1 on 6 matching bases. The CDR3 is 14 amino acids. Germline-derived CDR1 and CDR2 are SGHTA and FQGNSA. Trimming stripped 1 base from V and 8 bases from J, with 14 bases between.

The chain combines TRBV20-1 with TRBJ1-2; no definite D call. CDR1 is DFQATT and CDR2 is SNEGSKA in the germline V gene (reference sequence). The V end was cut by 4 bases, the J end by 5 bases, with 11 bases between. The CDR3 is 12 residues long. The DNA of the CDR3 is TGCAGTGCTACGTTCCGGGAATATGGCTACACCTTC. This sequence encodes CSATFREYGYTF.

Here the CDR3 DNA reads TGTGCCATCAGCGGGACAGGTGAGAAGAATGAGCAGTTCTTC. Its protein product is CAISGTGEKNEQFF. The chain combines TRBV10-3 with TRBJ2-1; 8 bases are a match to TRBD1. The CDR3 covers 14 residues. Trimming removed 6 bases from V and 7 bases from J; junction bases left unmatched: 8. The germline V gene has CDR1 ENHRY and CDR2 SYGVKD.

V gene TRBV21-1 combines with J gene TRBJ2-7; the DNA was not compared with TRBD2, the D call given in the table. TRBV21-1 is shown as a pseudogene. The CDR3 covers 17 residues. The CDR3 is CASSKVGGRTKGPEQYF. The CDR3 DNA reads as TGTGCCAGCAGCAAAGTGGGAGGCAGGACAAAGGGCCCCGAGCAGTACTTC.

Here the CDR3 DNA reads TGCGCCAGCAGCTCCGGCCCTAACCCTCGGCAGTACTTC. Translation gives CASSSGPNPRQYF. This chain links TRBV5-1 with TRBJ2-7; D gene unclear. This CDR3 spans 13 amino acids. Germline V gene sequence: CDR1 SGHRS, CDR2 YFSETQ. The V gene lost 3 bases and the J gene lost 9 bases, with 16 bases spanning the gap. Full variable domain (missing parts from reference TRBV5-1 and TRBJ2-7): KAGVTQTPRYLIKTRGQQVTLSCSPISGHRSVSWYQQTPGQGLQFLFEYFSETQRNKGNFPGRFSGRQFSNSRSEMNVSTLELGDSALYLCASSSGPNPRQYFGPGTRLTVT.

This chain uses TRBV3-1 with TRBJ2-7; D perhaps matches TRBD2 (6 bases). The CDR3 runs 13 residues. Trimming took 1 base from V and 6 from J, leaving 10 bases between them. Germline CDR1 and CDR2: LGHDT and YNNKEL (reference sequence). The DNA for the CDR3 is TGTGCCAGCAGCCAAGGTTCCGGGGGCGAGCAGTACTTC. The encoded protein is CASSQGSGGEQYF.

V is TRBV7-9 and J is TRBJ2-4; 8 nucleotides agree with TRBD1. CDR3 length equals 15 residues. The ends lost 4 bases at V and 4 bases at J; junction bases unmatched: 6. Germline CDR1 is SEHNR and CDR2 is FQNEAQ (reference sequence). CDR3: CASSSTRTGKNIQYF. The CDR3 DNA reads TGTGCCAGCAGCTCGACCCGGACAGGGAAAAACATTCAGTACTTC.

The chain is built from TRBV23-1 and TRBJ2-5, with unresolved D. TRBV23-1 is sorted into the ORF group, with uncertain function. CDR3 length: 18 amino acids. Trimming removed 2 bases from V and 1 base from J, with 20 bases in between. CDR3 loop: CASSQIRKDHDFQETQYF. Written as DNA, the CDR3 is TGCGCCAGCAGTCAAATCAGAAAGGACCACGATTTCCAAGAGACCCAGTACTTC.

The chain combines TRBV9 with TRBJ2-2; possible D gene TRBD2, 5 bases. This CDR3 has 15 residues. The germline V and J ends were trimmed by 0 bases and 4 bases, with 10 bases remaining between them. Germline loops: CDR1 SGDLS, CDR2 YYNGEE. The chain's CDR3 is CASSVVSRGTGELFF. The DNA for the CDR3 is TGTGCCAGCAGCGTAGTTAGCCGGGGCACCGGGGAGCTGTTTTTT.

The J gene is TRBJ2-5, the V gene TRBV29-1; a possible D gene is TRBD2 (5 bases). Per the germline V gene, CDR1 is SQVTM and CDR2 is ANQGSEA. The CDR3 runs to 14 residues. The V end lost 7 bases, the J end lost 2 bases, and 17 bases lay between the germline ends. The CDR3 reads CSGNLGSFQETQYF. Written as DNA, the CDR3 is TGCAGCGGCAATTTGGGGAGCTTTCAAGAGACCCAGTACTTC.

The chain recombines TRBV20-1 with TRBJ2-5; D is unresolved. Deletions cut 6 bases from V and 5 bases from J, with 25 bases between. The CDR3 consists of 16 residues. Germline V gene data show CDR1 as DFQATT and CDR2 as SNEGSKA (reference sequence). The CDR3: CSAGRTRALTRETQYF. The CDR3, as DNA: TGCAGTGCAGGAAGGACCCGGGCCCTCACGCGGGAGACCCAGTACTTC.

The rearrangement uses TRBV29-1 and TRBJ2-1, with a possible D match to TRBD2 (6 bases). The CDR3 sequence is 13 residues long. Germline V gene lookup returns CDR1 SQVTM and CDR2 ANQGSEA. V was trimmed by 4 bases and J by 8 bases, leaving 15 bases between them. The DNA of the CDR3 is TGCAGCGTTGCCCCGATCCCGGGGGATGAGCAGTTCTTC. This translates into CSVAPIPGDEQFF.

The chain joins TRBV29-1 to TRBJ2-7, with no clear D. V lost 4 bases and J lost 3, with 7 bases in between. The CDR3 runs 11 residues. Germline V lookup: CDR1 SQVTM, CDR2 ANQGSEA. The CDR3 sequence is CSVVGLYEQYF. The CDR3 DNA reads as TGCAGCGTTGTTGGTCTCTACGAGCAGTACTTC.

The gene calls are TRBV9 and TRBJ2-3, with D possibly TRBD1 on 6 matching bases. The CDR3 runs to 12 residues. The V gene's germline CDR1 is SGDLS and CDR2 YYNGEE. Trimming removed 1 base from V and 6 bases from J, with 6 bases in between. DNA for the CDR3: TGTGCCAGCAGCGTAAGGGGGGATACGCAGTATTTT. This encodes CASSVRGDTQYF.

The chain has TRBV14 and TRBJ2-1; 9 bases align to TRBD1. This CDR3 contains 16 residues. Germline trimming cut 4 bases from V and 4 bases from J; bases unmatched to any gene: 8. Germline CDR1 and CDR2: SGHDN and FVKESK. CDR3 coding DNA: TGTGCCAGCAGCCCCATGGACAGGGGACCTTACAATGAGCAGTTCTTC. Residues: CASSPMDRGPYNEQFF.